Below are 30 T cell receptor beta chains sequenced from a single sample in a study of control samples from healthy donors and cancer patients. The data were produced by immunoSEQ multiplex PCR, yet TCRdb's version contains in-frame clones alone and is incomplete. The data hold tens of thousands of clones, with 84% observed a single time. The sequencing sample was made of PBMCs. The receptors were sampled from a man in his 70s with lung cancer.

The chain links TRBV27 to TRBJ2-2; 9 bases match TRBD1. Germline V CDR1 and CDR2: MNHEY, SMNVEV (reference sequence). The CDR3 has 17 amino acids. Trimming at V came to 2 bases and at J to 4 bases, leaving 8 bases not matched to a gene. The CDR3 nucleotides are TGTGCCAGCAGTTTACGGCCGGGACAGGGTGTCACCGGGGAGCTGTTTTTT. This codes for CASSLRPGQGVTGELFF.

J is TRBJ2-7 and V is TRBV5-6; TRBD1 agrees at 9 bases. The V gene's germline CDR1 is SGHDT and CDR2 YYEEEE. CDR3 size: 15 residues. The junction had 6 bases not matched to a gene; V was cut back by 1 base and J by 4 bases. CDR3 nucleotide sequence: TGTGCCAGCAGCTTGTTTGGGACAGGGAGATACGAGCAGTACTTC. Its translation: CASSLFGTGRYEQYF.

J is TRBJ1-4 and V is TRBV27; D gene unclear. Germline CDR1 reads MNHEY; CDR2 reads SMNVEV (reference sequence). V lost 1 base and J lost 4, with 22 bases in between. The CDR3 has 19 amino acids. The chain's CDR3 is CASSLYALGPKALNEKLFF. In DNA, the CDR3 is TGTGCCAGCAGTTTATACGCCTTGGGCCCAAAGGCCCTTAATGAAAAACTGTTTTTT.

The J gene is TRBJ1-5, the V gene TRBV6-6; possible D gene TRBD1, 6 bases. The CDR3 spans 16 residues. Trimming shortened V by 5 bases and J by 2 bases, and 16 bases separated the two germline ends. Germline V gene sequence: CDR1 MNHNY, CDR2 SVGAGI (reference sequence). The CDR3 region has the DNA TGTGCCAGCAGTCGACAGGTCGGACTGGGCAATCAGCCCCAGCATTTT. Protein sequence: CASSRQVGLGNQPQHF.

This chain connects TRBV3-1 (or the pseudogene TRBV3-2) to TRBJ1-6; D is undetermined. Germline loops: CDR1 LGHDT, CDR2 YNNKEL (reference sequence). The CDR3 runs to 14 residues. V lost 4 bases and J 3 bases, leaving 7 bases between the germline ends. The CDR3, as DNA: TGTGCCAGCAGCCTCCGGGGCTATAATTCACCCCTCCACTTT. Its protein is CASSLRGYNSPLHF.

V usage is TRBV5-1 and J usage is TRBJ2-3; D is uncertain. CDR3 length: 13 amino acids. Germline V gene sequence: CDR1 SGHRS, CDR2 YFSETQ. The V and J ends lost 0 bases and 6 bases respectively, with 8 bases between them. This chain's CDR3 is CASSLAVRDTQYF. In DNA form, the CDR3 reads TGCGCCAGCAGCTTGGCCGTGAGGGATACGCAGTATTTT.

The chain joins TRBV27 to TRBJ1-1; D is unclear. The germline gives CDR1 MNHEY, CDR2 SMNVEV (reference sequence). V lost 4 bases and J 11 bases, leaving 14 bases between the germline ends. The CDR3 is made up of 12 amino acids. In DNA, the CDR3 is TGTGCCAGCAGTTCAATCCCGGGAGGGGCTTTCTTT. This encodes CASSSIPGGAFF.

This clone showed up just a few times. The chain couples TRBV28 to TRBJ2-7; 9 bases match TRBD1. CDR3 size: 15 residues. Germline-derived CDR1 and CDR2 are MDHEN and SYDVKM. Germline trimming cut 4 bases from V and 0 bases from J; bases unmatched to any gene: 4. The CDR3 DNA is TGTGCCAGCAGTTCCGGGACAGGGAACTCCTACGAGCAGTACTTC. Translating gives CASSSGTGNSYEQYF. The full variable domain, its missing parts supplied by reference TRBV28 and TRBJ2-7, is DVKVTQSSRYLVKRTGEKVFLECVQDMDHENMFWYRQDPGLGLRLIYFSYDVKMKEKGDIPEGYSVSREKKERFSLILESASTNQTSMYLCASSSGTGNSYEQYFGPGTRLTVT.

In nucleotides, the CDR3 is TGCGCCAGCAGCTTGGGGGCGGGAGTCACGAACACCGGGGAGCTGTTTTTT. Translation gives CASSLGAGVTNTGELFF. The J gene is TRBJ2-2, the V gene TRBV5-1; 7 bases are shared with TRBD2. Trimming at V came to 0 bases and at J to 0 bases, leaving 5 bases not matched to a gene. Germline CDR1 and CDR2: SGHRS and YFSETQ. The CDR3 has 17 residues.

The CDR3 region is CASGAEAFF. CDR3 coding DNA: TGTGCCAGCGGGGCTGAAGCTTTCTTT. The chain carries TRBV7-9 and TRBJ1-1; D gene uncertain. This CDR3 contains 9 residues. CDR1 is SEHNR, CDR2 FQNEAQ, per germline (reference sequence). The V and J ends lost 8 bases and 6 bases respectively, with 4 bases between them.

The CDR3 reads CASSPGTAYNEQFF. In DNA, the CDR3 is TGTGCCAGCTCACCAGGGACAGCTTACAATGAGCAGTTCTTC. The genes are TRBV18 and TRBJ2-1; 7 positions match TRBD1. The CDR3 runs to 14 residues. Germline CDR1 and CDR2: KGHSH and LQKENI. With 2 bases clipped from V and 4 bases from J, the junction kept 2 bases outside the gene matches.

CDR3 DNA: TGTGCCAGCAGTGATTTATACGAGCAGTACTTC. Translated, it gives CASSDLYEQYF. The rearrangement uses TRBV6-1 and TRBJ2-7, with no clear D. Trimming left V 3 bases short and J 4 bases short, with 4 bases between. Germline-derived CDR1 and CDR2 are MNHNS and SASEGT. This CDR3 is 11 amino acids long.

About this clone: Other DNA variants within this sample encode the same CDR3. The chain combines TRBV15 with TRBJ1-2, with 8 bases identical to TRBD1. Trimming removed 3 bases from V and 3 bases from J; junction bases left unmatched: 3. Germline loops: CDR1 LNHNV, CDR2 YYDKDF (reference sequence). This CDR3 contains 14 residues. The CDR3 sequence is CATSRGGQDYGYTF. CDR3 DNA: TGTGCCACCAGCAGGGGGGGACAGGACTATGGCTACACCTTC.

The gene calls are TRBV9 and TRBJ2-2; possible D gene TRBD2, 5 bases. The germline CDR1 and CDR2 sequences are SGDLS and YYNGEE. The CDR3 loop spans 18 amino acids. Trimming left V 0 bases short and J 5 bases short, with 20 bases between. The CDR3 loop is CASSVDLRARERTGELFF. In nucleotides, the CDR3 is TGTGCCAGCAGCGTAGATCTGAGGGCTCGGGAAAGGACCGGGGAGCTGTTTTTT.

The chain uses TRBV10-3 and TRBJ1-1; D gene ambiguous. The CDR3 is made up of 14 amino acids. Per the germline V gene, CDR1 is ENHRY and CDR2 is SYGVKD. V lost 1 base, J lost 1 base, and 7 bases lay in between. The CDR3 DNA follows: TGTGCCATCAGTGAGTTAGTGGGGAACACTGAAGCTTTCTTT. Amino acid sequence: CAISELVGNTEAFF.

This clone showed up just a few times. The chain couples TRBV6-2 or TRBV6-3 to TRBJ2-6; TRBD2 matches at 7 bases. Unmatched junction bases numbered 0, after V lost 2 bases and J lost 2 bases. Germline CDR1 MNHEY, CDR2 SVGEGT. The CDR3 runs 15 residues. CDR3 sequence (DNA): TGTGCCAGCAGTTACGGGGGGGCTGGGGCCAACGTCCTGACTTTC. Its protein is CASSYGGAGANVLTF.

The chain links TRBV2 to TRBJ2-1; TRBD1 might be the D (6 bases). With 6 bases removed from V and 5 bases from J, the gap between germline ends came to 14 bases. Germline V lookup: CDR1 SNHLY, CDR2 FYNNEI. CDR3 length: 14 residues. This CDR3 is CASSPGEADNEQFF. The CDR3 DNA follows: TGTGCCAGCAGCCCAGGGGAAGCGGACAATGAGCAGTTCTTC.

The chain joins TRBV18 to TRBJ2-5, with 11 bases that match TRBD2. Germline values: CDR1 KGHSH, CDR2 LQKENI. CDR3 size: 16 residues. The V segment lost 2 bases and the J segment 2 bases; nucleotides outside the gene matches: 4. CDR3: CASSPKPSGGQETQYF. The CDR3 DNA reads TGTGCCAGCTCACCAAAACCTAGCGGGGGGCAAGAGACCCAGTACTTC.

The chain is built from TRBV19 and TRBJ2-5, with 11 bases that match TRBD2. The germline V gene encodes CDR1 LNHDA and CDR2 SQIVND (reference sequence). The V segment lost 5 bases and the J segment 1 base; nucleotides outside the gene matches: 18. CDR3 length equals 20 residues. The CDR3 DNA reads TGTGCCAGTAGTCCCCGGACTAGCGGGCCTGGGCAGGGAGGCCAAGAGACCCAGTACTTC. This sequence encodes CASSPRTSGPGQGGQETQYF.

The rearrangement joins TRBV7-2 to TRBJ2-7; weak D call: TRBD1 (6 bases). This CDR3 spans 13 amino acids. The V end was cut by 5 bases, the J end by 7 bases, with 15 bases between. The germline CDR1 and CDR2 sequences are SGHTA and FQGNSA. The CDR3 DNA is TGTGCCAGCAGCGCCATACAGGGACGGGAGCAGTACTTC. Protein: CASSAIQGREQYF.

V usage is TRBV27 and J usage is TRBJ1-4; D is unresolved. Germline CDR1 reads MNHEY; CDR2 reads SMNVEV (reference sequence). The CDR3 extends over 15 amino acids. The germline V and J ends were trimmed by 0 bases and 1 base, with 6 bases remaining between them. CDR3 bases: TGTGCCAGCAGTTTATCGGGCGGAACTAATGAAAAACTGTTTTTT. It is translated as CASSLSGGTNEKLFF.

The CDR3 nucleotides are TGTGCCAGCAGTTCTGCAGGACAGGCCTACAATGAGCAGTTCTTC. Its translation is CASSSAGQAYNEQFF. The chain uses TRBV6-2 or TRBV6-3 and TRBJ2-1; 7 positions match TRBD1. Germline CDR1 is MNHEY and CDR2 is SVGEGT. V lost 4 bases and J lost 2; bases outside the gene matches: 5. This CDR3 comprises 15 residues.

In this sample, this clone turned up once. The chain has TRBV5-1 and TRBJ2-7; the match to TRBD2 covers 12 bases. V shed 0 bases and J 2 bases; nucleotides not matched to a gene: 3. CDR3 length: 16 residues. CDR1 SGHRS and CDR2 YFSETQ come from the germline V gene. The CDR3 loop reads CASSLGGLAGTYEQYF. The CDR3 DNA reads TGCGCCAGCAGCTTGGGTGGACTAGCGGGGACCTACGAGCAGTACTTC.

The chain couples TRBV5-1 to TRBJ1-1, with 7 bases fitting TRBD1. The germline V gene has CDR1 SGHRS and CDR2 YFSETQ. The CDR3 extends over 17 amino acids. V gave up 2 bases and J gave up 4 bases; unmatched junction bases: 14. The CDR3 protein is CASSLPGGQGVGTEAFF. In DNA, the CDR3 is TGCGCCAGCAGCTTACCCGGGGGGCAGGGGGTTGGCACTGAAGCTTTCTTT.

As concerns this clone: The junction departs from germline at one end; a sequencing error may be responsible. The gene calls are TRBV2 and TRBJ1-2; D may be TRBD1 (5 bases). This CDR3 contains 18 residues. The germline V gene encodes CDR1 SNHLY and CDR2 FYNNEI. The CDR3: CATSEAGIARWGGYGYTF. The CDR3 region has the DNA TGTGCCACCAGTGAAGCGGGGATTGCACGGTGGGGGGGCTATGGCTACACCTTC.

The CDR3 is CASSYGGPGGSYTDTQYF. CDR3 DNA: TGTGCCAGCAGCTACGGGGGTCCCGGGGGGTCCTACACAGATACGCAGTATTTT. This chain links TRBV9 with TRBJ2-3; 7 bases are shared with TRBD2. CDR1 SGDLS and CDR2 YYNGEE come from the germline V gene. The CDR3 sequence is 18 residues long. V shed 4 bases, J shed 2 bases, and the junction held 16 bases outside the gene matches.

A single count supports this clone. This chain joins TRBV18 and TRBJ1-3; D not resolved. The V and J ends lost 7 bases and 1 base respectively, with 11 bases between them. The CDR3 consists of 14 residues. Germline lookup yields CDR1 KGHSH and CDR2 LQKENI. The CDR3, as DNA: TGTGCCAGCTGGTCCGCCCGATCTGGAAACACCATATATTTT. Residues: CASWSARSGNTIYF.

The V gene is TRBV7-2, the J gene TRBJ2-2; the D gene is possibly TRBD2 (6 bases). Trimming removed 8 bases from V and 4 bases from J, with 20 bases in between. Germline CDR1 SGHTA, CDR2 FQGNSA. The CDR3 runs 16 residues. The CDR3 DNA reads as TGTGCCAGCGGCTATCCCACGGCGGGGTCCACCGGGGAGCTGTTTTTT. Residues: CASGYPTAGSTGELFF. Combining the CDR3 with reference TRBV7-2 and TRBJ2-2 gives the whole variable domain GAGVSQSPSNKVTEKGKDVELRCDPISGHTALYWYRQSLGQGLEFLIYFQGNSAPDKSGLPSDRFSAERTGGSVSTLTIQRTQQEDSAVYLCASGYPTAGSTGELFFGEGSRLTVL.

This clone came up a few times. In DNA, the CDR3 is TGTGCCAGCAGTTCCGACAGGACCAACACCGGGGAGCTGTTTTTT. Its translation: CASSSDRTNTGELFF. The chain links TRBV6-5 to TRBJ2-2, with D tentatively TRBD1 (6 bases). This CDR3 spans 15 amino acids. Deletions cut 4 bases from V and 2 bases from J, with 11 bases between. CDR1 and CDR2 (germline): MNHEY, SVGAGI.

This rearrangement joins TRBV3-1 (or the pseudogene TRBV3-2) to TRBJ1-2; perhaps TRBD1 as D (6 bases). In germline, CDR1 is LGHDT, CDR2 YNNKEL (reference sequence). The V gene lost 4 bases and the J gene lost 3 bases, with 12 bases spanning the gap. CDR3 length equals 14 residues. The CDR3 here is CASSPLGGHYGYTF. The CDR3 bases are TGTGCCAGCAGCCCCCTCGGGGGGCACTATGGCTACACCTTC.